A selection of T cell receptor beta chains follows, all from one sample in a study of T cells expressing NK-cell markers. TCRdb reprocessed the 5' RACE reads, with one entry per CDR3 protein and no DNA. The table for this sample gives roughly 280,000 distinct CDR3 sequences. Specimen: blood T cells: a sorted CD56 or NKG2C T cell subset, CD4+ or CD8+ T cells, or bulk PBMC T cells (not recorded which). Source of these receptors: a man aged 18 to 29 in good health. Each CDR3 is given with its conserved first and last residue.

>TRBV18|TRBJ2-1
CASSPRGLAGVNEQFF
>TRBV7-2|TRBJ1-2
CASSLDGGLDGYTF
>TRBV5-1|TRBJ2-1
CASSFTGTRSNEQFF
>TRBV20-1|TRBJ2-3
CSALAAADTQYF
>TRBV5-6|TRBJ2-1
CASSDRVSYNEQFF
>TRBV6-1|TRBJ2-1
CASSERDQHNEQFF
>TRBV5-4|TRBJ1-6
CASSYRTEAPLHF
>TRBV20-1|TRBJ2-5
CSAIASVPRETQYF
>TRBV18|TRBJ2-1
CASSPLGGVGYNEQFF
>TRBV5-1|TRBJ2-7
CASSPDAASYEQYF
>TRBV12-3/TRBV12-4|TRBJ2-1
CASARLVSGGNEQFF
>TRBV16|TRBJ2-2
CASSQKVTGELFF
>TRBV28|TRBJ2-3
CASSWGGGLTDTQYF
>TRBV6-2/TRBV6-3|TRBJ2-1
CASSYSTSGSFGNEQFF
>TRBV12-3/TRBV12-4|TRBJ2-1
CASSYTPRSYNEQFF